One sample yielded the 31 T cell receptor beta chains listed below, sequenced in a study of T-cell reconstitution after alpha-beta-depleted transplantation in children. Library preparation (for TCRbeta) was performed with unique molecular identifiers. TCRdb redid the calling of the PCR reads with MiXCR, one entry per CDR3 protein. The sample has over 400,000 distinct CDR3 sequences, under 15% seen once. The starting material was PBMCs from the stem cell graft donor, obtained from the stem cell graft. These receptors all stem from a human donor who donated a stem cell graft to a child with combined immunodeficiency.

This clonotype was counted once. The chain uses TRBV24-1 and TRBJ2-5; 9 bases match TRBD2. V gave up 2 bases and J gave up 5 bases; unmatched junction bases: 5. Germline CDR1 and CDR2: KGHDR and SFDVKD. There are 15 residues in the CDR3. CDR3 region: CATSDWVAGEETQYF. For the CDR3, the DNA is TGTGCCACCAGTGATTGGGTAGCGGGAGAGGAGACCCAGTACTTC.

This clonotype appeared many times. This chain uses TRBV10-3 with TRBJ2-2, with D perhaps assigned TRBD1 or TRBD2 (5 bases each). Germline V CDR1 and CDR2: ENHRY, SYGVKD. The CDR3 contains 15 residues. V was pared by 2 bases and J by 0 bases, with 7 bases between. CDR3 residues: CAISEGTPNTGELFF. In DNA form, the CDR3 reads TGTGCCATCAGTGAGGGGACCCCGAACACCGGGGAGCTGTTTTTT.

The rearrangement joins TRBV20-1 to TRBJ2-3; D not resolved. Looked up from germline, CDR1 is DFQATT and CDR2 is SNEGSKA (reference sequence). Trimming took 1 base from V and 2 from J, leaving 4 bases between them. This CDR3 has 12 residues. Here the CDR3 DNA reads TGCAGTGCTAGAGGAAACACAGATACGCAGTATTTT. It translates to CSARGNTDTQYF.

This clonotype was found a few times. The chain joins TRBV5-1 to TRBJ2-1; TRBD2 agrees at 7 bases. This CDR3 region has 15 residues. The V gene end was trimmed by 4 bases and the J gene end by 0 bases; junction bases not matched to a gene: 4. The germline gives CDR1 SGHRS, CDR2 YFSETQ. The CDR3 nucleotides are TGCGCCAGCAGCGCGACTAGCCTCTCCTACAATGAGCAGTTCTTC. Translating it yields CASSATSLSYNEQFF.

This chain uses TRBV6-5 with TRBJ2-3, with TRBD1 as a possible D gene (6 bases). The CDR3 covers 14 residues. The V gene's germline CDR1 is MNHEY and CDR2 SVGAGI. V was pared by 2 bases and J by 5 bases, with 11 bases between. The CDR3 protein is CASSYTQGIDTQYF. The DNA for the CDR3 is TGTGCCAGCAGTTACACACAGGGAATAGATACGCAGTATTTT.

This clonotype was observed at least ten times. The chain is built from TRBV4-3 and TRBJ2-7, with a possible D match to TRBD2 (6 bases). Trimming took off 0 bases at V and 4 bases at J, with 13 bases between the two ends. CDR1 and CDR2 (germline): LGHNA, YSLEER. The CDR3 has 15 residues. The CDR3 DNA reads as TGCGCCAGCAGCCAAGATAGCGGCCCCCGTTACGAGCAGTACTTC. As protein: CASSQDSGPRYEQYF.

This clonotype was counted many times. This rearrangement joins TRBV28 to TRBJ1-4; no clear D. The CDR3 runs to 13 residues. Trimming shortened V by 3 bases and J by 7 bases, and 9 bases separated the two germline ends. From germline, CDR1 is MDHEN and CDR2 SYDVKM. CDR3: CASSFPLSEKLFF. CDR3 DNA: TGTGCCAGCAGTTTTCCCTTAAGTGAAAAACTGTTTTTT.

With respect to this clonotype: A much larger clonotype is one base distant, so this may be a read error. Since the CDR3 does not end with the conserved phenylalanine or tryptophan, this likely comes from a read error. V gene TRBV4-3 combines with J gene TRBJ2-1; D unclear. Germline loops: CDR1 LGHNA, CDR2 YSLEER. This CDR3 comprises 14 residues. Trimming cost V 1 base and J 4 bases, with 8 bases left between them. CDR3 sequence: CASSQVSGYNEQFC. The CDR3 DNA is TGCGCCAGCAGCCAAGTTTCGGGTTACAATGAGCAGTTCTGC.

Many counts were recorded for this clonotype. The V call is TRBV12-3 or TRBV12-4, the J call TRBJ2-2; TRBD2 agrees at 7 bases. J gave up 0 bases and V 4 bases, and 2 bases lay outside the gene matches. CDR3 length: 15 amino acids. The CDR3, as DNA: TGTGCCAGCAGTTGGGGGGGGGCGAACACCGGGGAGCTGTTTTTT. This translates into CASSWGGANTGELFF.

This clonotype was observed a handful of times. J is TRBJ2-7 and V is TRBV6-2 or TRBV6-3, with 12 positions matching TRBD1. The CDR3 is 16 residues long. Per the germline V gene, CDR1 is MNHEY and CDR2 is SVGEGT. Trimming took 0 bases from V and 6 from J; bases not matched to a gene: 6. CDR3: CASSYSAGTGGAEQYF. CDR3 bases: TGTGCCAGCAGTTACTCCGCCGGGACAGGGGGCGCCGAGCAGTACTTC.

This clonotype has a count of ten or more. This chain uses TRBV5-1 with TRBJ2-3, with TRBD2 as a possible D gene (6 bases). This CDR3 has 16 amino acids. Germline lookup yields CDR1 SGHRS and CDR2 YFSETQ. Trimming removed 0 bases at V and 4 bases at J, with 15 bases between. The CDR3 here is CASSLALTSGADTQYF. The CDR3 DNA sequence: TGCGCCAGCAGCTTGGCCTTGACTAGTGGGGCAGATACGCAGTATTTT.

The CDR3 DNA is TGTGCCAGCAGCTTAGCGAGTGGGATGAACACTGAAGCTTTCTTT. This sequence encodes CASSLASGMNTEAFF. This chain uses TRBV7-8 with TRBJ1-1; D is uncertain. CDR1 SGHVS and CDR2 FQNEAQ come from the germline V gene. The CDR3 runs 15 residues. V was cut by 0 bases and J by 0 bases, with 8 bases left in between.

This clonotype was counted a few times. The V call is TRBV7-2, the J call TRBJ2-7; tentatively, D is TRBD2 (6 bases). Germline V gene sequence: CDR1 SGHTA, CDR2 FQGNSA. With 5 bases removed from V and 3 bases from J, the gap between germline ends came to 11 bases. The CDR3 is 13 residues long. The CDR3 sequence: CASSPRTNYEQYF. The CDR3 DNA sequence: TGTGCCAGCAGCCCACGGACTAACTACGAGCAGTACTTC.

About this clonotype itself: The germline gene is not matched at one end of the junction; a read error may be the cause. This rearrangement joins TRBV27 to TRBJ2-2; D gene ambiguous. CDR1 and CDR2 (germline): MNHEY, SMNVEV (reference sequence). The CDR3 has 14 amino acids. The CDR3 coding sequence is TGTGCCAACAGTTCCGGACGGAACACCGGGGAGCTGTTTTTT. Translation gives CANSSGRNTGELFF.

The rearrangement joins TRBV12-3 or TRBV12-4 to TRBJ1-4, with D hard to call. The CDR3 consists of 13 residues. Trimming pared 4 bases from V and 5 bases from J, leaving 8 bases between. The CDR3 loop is CASSSDGNEKLFF. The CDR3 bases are TGTGCCAGCAGTTCCGACGGGAATGAAAAACTGTTTTTT.

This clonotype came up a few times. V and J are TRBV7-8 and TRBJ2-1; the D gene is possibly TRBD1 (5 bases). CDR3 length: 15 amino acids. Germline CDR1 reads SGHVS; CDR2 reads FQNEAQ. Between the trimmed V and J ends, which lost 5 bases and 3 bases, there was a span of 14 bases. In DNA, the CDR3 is TGTGCCAGCAGCCTCCTGACGGACATCTACAATGAGCAGTTCTTC. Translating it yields CASSLLTDIYNEQFF.

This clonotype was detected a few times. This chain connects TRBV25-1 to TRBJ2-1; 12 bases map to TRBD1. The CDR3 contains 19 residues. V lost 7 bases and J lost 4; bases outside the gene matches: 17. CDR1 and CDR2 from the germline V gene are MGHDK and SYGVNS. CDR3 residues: CASTSGTGGPTPIYNEQFF. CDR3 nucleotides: TGTGCCAGCACCTCCGGGACAGGGGGCCCAACACCCATTTACAATGAGCAGTTCTTC.

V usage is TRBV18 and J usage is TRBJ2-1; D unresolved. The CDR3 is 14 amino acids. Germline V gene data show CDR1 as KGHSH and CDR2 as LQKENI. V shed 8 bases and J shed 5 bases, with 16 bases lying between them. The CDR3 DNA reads TGTGCCAGCACTACCGGCGGAGAACACAATGAGCAGTTCTTC. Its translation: CASTTGGEHNEQFF.

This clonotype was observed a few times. CDR3 in DNA: TGTGCCAGCAGGAACCCGGGGGCTAGGGAGCAGTACTTC. Protein product: CASRNPGAREQYF. This rearrangement joins TRBV6-1 to TRBJ2-7; D could derive from TRBD1 or TRBD2 (6 bases each). Trimming pared 6 bases from V and 7 bases from J, leaving 16 bases between. This CDR3 has 13 amino acids. CDR1 and CDR2 from the germline V gene are MNHNS and SASEGT.

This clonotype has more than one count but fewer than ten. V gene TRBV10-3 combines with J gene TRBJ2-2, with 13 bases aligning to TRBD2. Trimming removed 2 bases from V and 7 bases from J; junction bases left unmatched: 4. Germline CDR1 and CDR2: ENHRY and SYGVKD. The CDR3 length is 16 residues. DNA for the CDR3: TGTGCCATCAGTGAGGGACTAGCGGGAGAAGGCGGGGAGCTGTTTTTT. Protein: CAISEGLAGEGGELFF.

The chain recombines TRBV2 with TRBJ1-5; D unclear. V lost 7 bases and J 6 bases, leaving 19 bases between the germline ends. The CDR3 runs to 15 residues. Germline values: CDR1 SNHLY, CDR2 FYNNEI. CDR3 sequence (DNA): TGTGCCAGCACCCTTCTTACGGAGGCAGGTCAGCCCCAGCATTTT. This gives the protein CASTLLTEAGQPQHF. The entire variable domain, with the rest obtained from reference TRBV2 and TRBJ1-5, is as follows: EPEVTQTPSHQVTQMGQEVILRCVPISNHLYFYWYRQILGQKVEFLVSFYNNEISEKSEIFDDQFSVERPDGSNFTLKIRSTKLEDSAMYFCASTLLTEAGQPQHFGDGTRLSIL.

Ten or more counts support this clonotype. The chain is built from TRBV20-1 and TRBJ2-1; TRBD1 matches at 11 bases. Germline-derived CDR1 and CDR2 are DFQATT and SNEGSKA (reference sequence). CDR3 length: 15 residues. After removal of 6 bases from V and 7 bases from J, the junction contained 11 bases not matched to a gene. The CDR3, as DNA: TGCAGTGCCCGAGGCCGGGACAGGGGGAGGAATGAGCAGTTCTTC. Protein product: CSARGRDRGRNEQFF.

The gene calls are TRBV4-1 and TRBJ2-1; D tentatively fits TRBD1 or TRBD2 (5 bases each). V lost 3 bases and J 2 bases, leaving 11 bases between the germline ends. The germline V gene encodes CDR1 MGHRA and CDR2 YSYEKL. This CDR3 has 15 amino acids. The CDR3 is CASSQGRVTYNEQFF. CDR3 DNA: TGCGCCAGCAGCCAGGGACGGGTAACCTACAATGAGCAGTTCTTC.

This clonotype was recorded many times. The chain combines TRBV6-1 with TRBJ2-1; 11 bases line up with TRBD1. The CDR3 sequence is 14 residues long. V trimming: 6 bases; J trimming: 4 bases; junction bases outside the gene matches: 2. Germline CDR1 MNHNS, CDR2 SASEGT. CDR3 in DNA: TGTGCCAGCAGGGGACAGGGGGGATACAATGAGCAGTTCTTC. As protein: CASRGQGGYNEQFF.

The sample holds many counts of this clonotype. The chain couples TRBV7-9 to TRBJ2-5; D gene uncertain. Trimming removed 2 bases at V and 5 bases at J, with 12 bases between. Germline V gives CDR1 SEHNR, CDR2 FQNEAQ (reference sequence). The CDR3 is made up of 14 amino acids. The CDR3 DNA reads TGTGCCAGCAGCTTACCTGCCGGTGCCGAGACCCAGTACTTC. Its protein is CASSLPAGAETQYF.

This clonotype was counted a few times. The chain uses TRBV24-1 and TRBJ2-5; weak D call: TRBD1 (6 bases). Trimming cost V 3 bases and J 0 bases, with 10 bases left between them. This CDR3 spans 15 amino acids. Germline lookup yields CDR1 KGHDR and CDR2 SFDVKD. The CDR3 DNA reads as TGTGCCACCAGTGATGGGGGCTTAAACCAAGAGACCCAGTACTTC. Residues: CATSDGGLNQETQYF.

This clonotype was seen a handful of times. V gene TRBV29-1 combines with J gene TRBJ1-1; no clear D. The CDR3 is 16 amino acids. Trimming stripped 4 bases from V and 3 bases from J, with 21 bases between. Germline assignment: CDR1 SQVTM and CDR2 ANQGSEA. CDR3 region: CSVVVDDEWEYTEAFF. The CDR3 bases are TGCAGCGTTGTAGTGGACGATGAGTGGGAGTACACTGAAGCTTTCTTT.

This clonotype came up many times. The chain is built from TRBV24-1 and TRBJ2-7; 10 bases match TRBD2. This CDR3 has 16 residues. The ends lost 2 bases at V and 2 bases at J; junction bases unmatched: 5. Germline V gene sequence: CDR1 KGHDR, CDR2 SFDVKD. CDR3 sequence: CATSDSRAGGTYEQYF. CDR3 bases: TGTGCCACCAGTGATTCCCGAGCGGGAGGGACCTACGAGCAGTACTTC.

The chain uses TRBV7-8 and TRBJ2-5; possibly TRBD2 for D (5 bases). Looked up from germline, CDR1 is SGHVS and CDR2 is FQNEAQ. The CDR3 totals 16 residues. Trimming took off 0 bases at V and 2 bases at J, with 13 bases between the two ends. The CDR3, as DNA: TGTGCCAGCAGCTTAGCGAAGGTAGCGATACAAGAGACCCAGTACTTC. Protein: CASSLAKVAIQETQYF.

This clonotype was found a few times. The chain's CDR3 is CSANYRVHEQYF. CDR3 in DNA: TGCAGTGCTAATTACAGGGTACACGAGCAGTACTTC. The rearrangement links TRBV20-1 to TRBJ2-7, with D possibly being TRBD1 (6 bases). Trimming stripped 4 bases from V and 5 bases from J, with 12 bases between. CDR3 length: 12 residues. Looked up from germline, CDR1 is DFQATT and CDR2 is SNEGSKA (reference sequence).

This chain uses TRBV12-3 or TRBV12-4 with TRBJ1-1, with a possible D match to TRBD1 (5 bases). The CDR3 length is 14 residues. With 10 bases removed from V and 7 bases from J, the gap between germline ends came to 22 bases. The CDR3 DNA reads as TGTGCCACCCTCTCTAGTGGGGGATATAATGAAGCTTTCTTT. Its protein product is CATLSSGGYNEAFF.